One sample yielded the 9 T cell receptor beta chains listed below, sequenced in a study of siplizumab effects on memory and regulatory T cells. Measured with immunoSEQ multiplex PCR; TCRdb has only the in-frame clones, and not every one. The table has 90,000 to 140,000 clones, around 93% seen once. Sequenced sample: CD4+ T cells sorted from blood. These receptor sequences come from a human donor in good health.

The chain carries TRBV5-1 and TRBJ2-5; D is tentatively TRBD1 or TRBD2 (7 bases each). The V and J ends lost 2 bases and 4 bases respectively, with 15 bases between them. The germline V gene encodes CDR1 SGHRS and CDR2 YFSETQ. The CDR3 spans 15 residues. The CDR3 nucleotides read TGCGCCAGCAGCTTTCAGGGGGGGAGTGGAGAGACCCAGTACTTC. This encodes CASSFQGGSGETQYF.

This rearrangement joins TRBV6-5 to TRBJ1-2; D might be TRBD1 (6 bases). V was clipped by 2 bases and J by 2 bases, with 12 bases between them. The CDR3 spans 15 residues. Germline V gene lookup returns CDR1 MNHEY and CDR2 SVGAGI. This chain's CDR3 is CASSYGGGGNYGYTF. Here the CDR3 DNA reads TGTGCCAGCAGTTACGGGGGAGGGGGGAACTATGGCTACACCTTC.

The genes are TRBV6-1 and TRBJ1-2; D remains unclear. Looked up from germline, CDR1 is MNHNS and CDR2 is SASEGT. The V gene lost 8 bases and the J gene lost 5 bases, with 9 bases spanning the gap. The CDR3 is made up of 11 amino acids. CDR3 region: CASRVGYGYTF. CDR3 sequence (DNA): TGTGCCAGCCGCGTCGGTTATGGCTACACCTTC.

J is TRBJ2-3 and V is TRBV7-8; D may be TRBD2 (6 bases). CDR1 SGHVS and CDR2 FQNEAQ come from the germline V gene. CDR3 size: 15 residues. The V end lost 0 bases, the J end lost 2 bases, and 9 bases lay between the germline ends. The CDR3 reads CASSLAPSVTDTQYF. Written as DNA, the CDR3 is TGTGCCAGCAGCTTAGCCCCTAGCGTCACAGATACGCAGTATTTT.

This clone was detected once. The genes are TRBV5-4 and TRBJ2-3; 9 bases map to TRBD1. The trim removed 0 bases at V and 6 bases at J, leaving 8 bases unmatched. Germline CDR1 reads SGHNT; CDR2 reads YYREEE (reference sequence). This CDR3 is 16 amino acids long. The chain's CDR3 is CASSLGGGQGSDTQYF. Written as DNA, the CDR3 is TGTGCCAGCAGCTTGGGTGGTGGACAGGGGTCTGATACGCAGTATTTT.

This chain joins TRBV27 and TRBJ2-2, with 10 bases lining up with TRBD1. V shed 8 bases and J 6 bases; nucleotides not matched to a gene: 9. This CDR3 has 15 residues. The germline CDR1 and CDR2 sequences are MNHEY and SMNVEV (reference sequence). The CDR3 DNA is TGTGCCAGCCAGGGCCTGGGACAGGGGTCCGGGGAGCTGTTTTTT. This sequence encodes CASQGLGQGSGELFF.

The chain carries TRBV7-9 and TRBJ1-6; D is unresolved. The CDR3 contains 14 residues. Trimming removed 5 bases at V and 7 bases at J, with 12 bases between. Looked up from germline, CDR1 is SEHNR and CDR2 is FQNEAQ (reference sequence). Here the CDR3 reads CASSRGTGNSPLHF. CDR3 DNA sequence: TGTGCCAGCAGCCGCGGAACGGGGAATTCACCCCTCCACTTT.

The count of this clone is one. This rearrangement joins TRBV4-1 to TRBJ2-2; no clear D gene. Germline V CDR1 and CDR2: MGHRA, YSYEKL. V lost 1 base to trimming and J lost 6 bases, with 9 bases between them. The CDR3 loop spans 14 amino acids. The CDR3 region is CASSQVLASGELFF. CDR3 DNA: TGCGCCAGCAGCCAAGTTTTGGCGTCCGGGGAGCTGTTTTTT.

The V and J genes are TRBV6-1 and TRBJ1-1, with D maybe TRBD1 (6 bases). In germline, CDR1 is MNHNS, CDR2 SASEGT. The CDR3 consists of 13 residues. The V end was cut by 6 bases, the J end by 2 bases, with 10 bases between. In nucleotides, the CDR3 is TGTGCCAGCAGCGAACAGGGAAACACTGAAGCTTTCTTT. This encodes CASSEQGNTEAFF.